The 21 T cell receptor beta chains listed next were all sequenced from one sample in a study of blood T cell repertoires in COVID-19 (dated by TCRdb to 2018 to 2021). The library was produced with the immunoSEQ multiplex PCR assay. Sourced from immuneACCESS, this table was stored by TCRdb with only in-frame sequences that have V and J called. A share of the clones is absent; for the studies checked, an unresolved V gene accounts for under half, and the remainder has no known explanation. Within this sample are about 71,000 clones, with about 90% of them counted one time only. The leading ten clones occupy roughly 2.4% of the sample. The sequenced material came from peripheral blood. These receptors were collected from a human donor in a cohort sampled during active COVID-19.

The chain recombines TRBV24-1 with TRBJ1-5, with 8 bases that match TRBD1. The junction had 18 bases not matched to a gene; V was cut back by 5 bases and J by 7 bases. The CDR3 is 18 residues long. In germline, CDR1 is KGHDR, CDR2 SFDVKD. This chain's CDR3 is CATSALDTYRGSGQPQHF. The CDR3, as DNA: TGTGCCACCAGTGCCCTAGATACCTACAGGGGGTCTGGGCAGCCCCAGCATTTT.

This clone turned up a few times. This chain links TRBV7-9 with TRBJ2-7; weak D call: TRBD1 (5 bases). Looked up from germline, CDR1 is SEHNR and CDR2 is FQNEAQ (reference sequence). Trimming shortened V by 2 bases and J by 6 bases, and 20 bases separated the two germline ends. This CDR3 region has 16 residues. CDR3 DNA sequence: TGTGCCAGCAGCTTATTCCTAGTAAGGGGCACTACCGAGCAGTACTTC. It codes for CASSLFLVRGTTEQYF.

This rearrangement joins TRBV5-1 to TRBJ1-2; D might be TRBD1 (5 bases). Germline V CDR1 and CDR2: SGHRS, YFSETQ. The CDR3 sequence is 13 residues long. Trimming shortened V by 2 bases and J by 5 bases, and 10 bases separated the two germline ends. The chain's CDR3 is CASSLGGAYGYTF. CDR3 in DNA: TGCGCCAGCAGCTTAGGAGGGGCATATGGCTACACCTTC. Drawing the rest from reference TRBV5-1 and TRBJ1-2, the complete variable domain is KAGVTQTPRYLIKTRGQQVTLSCSPISGHRSVSWYQQTPGQGLQFLFEYFSETQRNKGNFPGRFSGRQFSNSRSEMNVSTLELGDSALYLCASSLGGAYGYTFGSGTRLTVV.

This chain uses TRBV6-2 or TRBV6-3 with TRBJ1-2; D not certain. Trimming took 6 bases from V and 1 from J, leaving 6 bases between them. Germline values: CDR1 MNHEY, CDR2 SVGEGT. The CDR3 length is 12 residues. The CDR3 DNA reads as TGTGCCAGCAGCAACAATAACTATGGCTACACCTTC. Protein sequence: CASSNNNYGYTF.

The V call is TRBV27, the J call TRBJ2-1; 12 nucleotides agree with TRBD1. V lost 4 bases to trimming and J lost 6 bases; unmatched junction nucleotides: 10. Germline V gene sequence: CDR1 MNHEY, CDR2 SMNVEV (reference sequence). This CDR3 spans 17 amino acids. The DNA of the CDR3 is TGTGCCAGCAGTTCATCCCCGGGACAGGGGGCTGGCAATGAGCAGTTCTTC. Translating gives CASSSSPGQGAGNEQFF.

This chain uses TRBV6-2 or TRBV6-3 with TRBJ2-5, with 7 bases aligning to TRBD2. After removal of 5 bases from V and 5 bases from J, the junction contained 11 bases not matched to a gene. The germline V gene has CDR1 MNHEY and CDR2 SVGEGT. The CDR3 is 15 amino acids. DNA for the CDR3: TGTGCCAGCAGTGCGGGGACTATTCTAGGGGAGACCCAGTACTTC. Encoded protein: CASSAGTILGETQYF.

This chain uses TRBV30 with TRBJ1-2, with 8 bases aligning to TRBD1. The CDR3 has 13 amino acids. Trimming at V came to 3 bases and at J to 2 bases, leaving 2 bases not matched to a gene. Per the germline V gene, CDR1 is GTSNPN and CDR2 is SVGIG (reference sequence). The CDR3, as DNA: TGTGCCTGGAGCAGGGGGCCCAACTATGGCTACACCTTC. Amino acid sequence: CAWSRGPNYGYTF.

The J gene is TRBJ1-1, the V gene TRBV19, with a possible D match to TRBD1 (5 bases). The V end lost 2 bases, the J end lost 2 bases, and 9 bases lay between the germline ends. This CDR3 is 14 amino acids long. Germline V gives CDR1 LNHDA, CDR2 SQIVND (reference sequence). The CDR3 nucleotides are TGTGCCAGTAGTATACAGGGTCCAAACACTGAAGCTTTCTTT. This gives the protein CASSIQGPNTEAFF. The entire variable domain, with the rest obtained from reference TRBV19 and TRBJ1-1, is as follows: DGGITQSPKYLFRKEGQNVTLSCEQNLNHDAMYWYRQDPGQGLRLIYYSQIVNDFQKGDIAEGYSVSREKKESFPLTVTSAQKNPTAFYLCASSIQGPNTEAFFGQGTRLTVV.

The chain carries TRBV18 and TRBJ2-7; 8 nucleotides match TRBD1. Germline CDR1 is KGHSH and CDR2 is LQKENI. This CDR3 contains 14 residues. V shed 5 bases and J 3 bases; nucleotides not matched to a gene: 6. The CDR3 protein is CASSRGQDNYEQYF. The DNA of the CDR3 is TGTGCCAGCTCAAGGGGACAGGACAACTACGAGCAGTACTTC.

The rearrangement uses TRBV23-1 and TRBJ1-5, with D unresolved. TRBV23-1 is an ORF; its function is uncertain. This CDR3 comprises 14 residues. V was cut by 8 bases and J by 1 base, with 12 bases left in between. The CDR3 loop reads CASPPRASNQPQHF. CDR3 nucleotides: TGCGCCAGCCCACCTCGTGCGAGCAATCAGCCCCAGCATTTT.

The chain couples TRBV24-1 to TRBJ2-3, with TRBD1 matching over 7 bases. CDR3 length: 15 residues. The V gene's germline CDR1 is KGHDR and CDR2 SFDVKD. Trimming removed 4 bases from V and 5 bases from J; junction bases left unmatched: 8. The CDR3 region has the DNA TGTGCCACCAGTGACCCCGCACAGGGGTTAGATACGCAGTATTTT. Translated, it gives CATSDPAQGLDTQYF.

J is TRBJ2-1 and V is TRBV5-1; 8 bases are shared with TRBD2. The CDR3 has 14 residues. Germline V CDR1 and CDR2: SGHRS, YFSETQ. V was clipped by 0 bases and J by 9 bases; unmatched bases: 5. CDR3 region: CASSLEREYGEQFF. The CDR3 region has the DNA TGCGCCAGCAGCTTGGAGCGGGAGTACGGTGAGCAGTTCTTC.

V usage is TRBV7-2 and J usage is TRBJ1-2; TRBD1 matches at 11 bases. Germline loops: CDR1 SGHTA, CDR2 FQGNSA. This CDR3 region has 17 residues. J lost 6 bases, V lost 0 bases, and 9 bases had no gene match. CDR3 sequence reads: CASSLASGQGGNNGYTF. CDR3 coding DNA: TGTGCCAGCAGCTTAGCATCGGGACAGGGGGGAAATAATGGCTACACCTTC.

V and J are TRBV29-1 and TRBJ2-7; D possibly corresponds to TRBD1 (6 bases). The germline V gene has CDR1 SQVTM and CDR2 ANQGSEA. CDR3 length: 16 residues. V lost 7 bases and J 0 bases, leaving 22 bases between the germline ends. The DNA for the CDR3 is TGCAGCGGTGCGGACCGTGAACAGGGTTTCTCCTACGAGCAGTACTTC. Amino acid sequence: CSGADREQGFSYEQYF.

This clone was seen a single time. This sequence joins TRBV18 and TRBJ1-5; D gene uncertain. V was shortened by 2 bases and J by 3 bases, with 14 bases between the two germline ends. Germline CDR1 and CDR2: KGHSH and LQKENI. The CDR3 runs to 16 residues. For the CDR3, the DNA is TGTGCCAGCTCACCAGGGGAGGGTGCTCCCAATCAGCCCCAGCATTTT. Translation gives CASSPGEGAPNQPQHF.

The chain carries TRBV7-2 and TRBJ1-2; 10 bases fit TRBD1. J lost 5 bases, V lost 4 bases, and 7 bases had no gene match. Germline values: CDR1 SGHTA, CDR2 FQGNSA. The CDR3 runs to 15 residues. This chain's CDR3 is CASSSTGGTSYGYTF. CDR3 in DNA: TGTGCCAGCAGCTCGACAGGGGGCACTTCTTATGGCTACACCTTC.

Worth noting for this clone: The same CDR3 can be traced to other DNA sequences in this sample. This chain uses TRBV6-5 with TRBJ1-5; 7 nucleotides line up with TRBD1. The CDR3 has 13 amino acids. V was pared by 6 bases and J by 4 bases, with 3 bases of the junction left unmatched. CDR1 and CDR2 (germline): MNHEY, SVGAGI. The CDR3 protein is CASSRQGNQPQHF. CDR3 nucleotide sequence: TGTGCCAGCAGCCGACAGGGTAATCAGCCCCAGCATTTT.

This sequence joins TRBV5-1 and TRBJ1-1; a weak D match, TRBD1 (6 bases). Looked up from germline, CDR1 is SGHRS and CDR2 is YFSETQ. The CDR3 spans 14 residues. V lost 4 bases to trimming and J lost 2 bases, with 12 bases between them. CDR3 sequence reads: CASSPDRTNTEAFF. CDR3 coding DNA: TGCGCCAGCAGCCCCGACAGGACAAACACTGAAGCTTTCTTT.

This clone appeared a few times. The chain links TRBV6-5 to TRBJ1-4; 10 bases align to TRBD1. The junction had 9 bases not matched to a gene; V was cut back by 6 bases and J by 8 bases. This CDR3 is built from 15 residues. Germline-derived CDR1 and CDR2 are MNHEY and SVGAGI. The CDR3 DNA is TGTGCCAGCAGGGGAGGGGACAGGGGAGGAGAAAAACTGTTTTTT. Protein sequence: CASRGGDRGGEKLFF.

The genes are TRBV28 and TRBJ2-7; D is possibly TRBD1 (6 bases). Per the germline V gene, CDR1 is MDHEN and CDR2 is SYDVKM. The CDR3 has 14 residues. V lost 5 bases to trimming and J lost 0 bases, with 11 bases between them. CDR3 in amino acids: CASSTGIRSYEQYF. CDR3 coding DNA: TGTGCCAGCAGTACAGGGATTCGCTCCTACGAGCAGTACTTC.

The chain uses TRBV5-1 and TRBJ2-1; 10 nucleotides match TRBD2. V trimming: 8 bases; J trimming: 9 bases; junction bases outside the gene matches: 11. The CDR3 runs to 14 residues. The germline CDR1 and CDR2 sequences are SGHRS and YFSETQ. CDR3 DNA sequence: TGCGCCAGTAACCCCGGGCTAGCGGGAGTTGAGCAGTTCTTC. Translation: CASNPGLAGVEQFF.